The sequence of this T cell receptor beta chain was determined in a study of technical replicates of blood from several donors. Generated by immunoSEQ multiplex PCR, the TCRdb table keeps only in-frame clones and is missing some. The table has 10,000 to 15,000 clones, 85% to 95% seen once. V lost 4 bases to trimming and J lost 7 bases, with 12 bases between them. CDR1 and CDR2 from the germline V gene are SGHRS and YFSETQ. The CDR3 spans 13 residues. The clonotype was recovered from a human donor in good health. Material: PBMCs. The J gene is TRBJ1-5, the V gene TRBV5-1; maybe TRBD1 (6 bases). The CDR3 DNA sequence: TGCGCCAGCAGCCTGGGGGGGGGCCAGCCCCAGCATTTT. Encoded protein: CASSLGGGQPQHF. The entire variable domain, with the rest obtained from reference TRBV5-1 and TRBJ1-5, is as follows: KAGVTQTPRYLIKTRGQQVTLSCSPISGHRSVSWYQQTPGQGLQFLFEYFSETQRNKGNFPGRFSGRQFSNSRSEMNVSTLELGDSALYLCASSLGGGQPQHFGDGTRLSIL.